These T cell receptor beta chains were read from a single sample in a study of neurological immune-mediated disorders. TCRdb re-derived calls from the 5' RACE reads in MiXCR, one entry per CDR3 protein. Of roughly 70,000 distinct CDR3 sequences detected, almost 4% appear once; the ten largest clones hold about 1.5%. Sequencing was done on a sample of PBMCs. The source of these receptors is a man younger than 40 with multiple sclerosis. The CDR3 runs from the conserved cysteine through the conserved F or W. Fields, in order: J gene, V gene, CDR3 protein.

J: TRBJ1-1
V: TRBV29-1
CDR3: CSVAGGDNTEAFF

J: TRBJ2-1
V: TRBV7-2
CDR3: CASSLTESSYNEQFF

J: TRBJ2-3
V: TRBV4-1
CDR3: CASSQERGSYTQYF

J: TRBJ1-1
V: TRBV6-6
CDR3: CASSLDVNTEAFF

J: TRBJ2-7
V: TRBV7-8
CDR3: CASSLPSLGGADEQYF

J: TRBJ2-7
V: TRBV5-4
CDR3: CASSHPGTGGREQYF

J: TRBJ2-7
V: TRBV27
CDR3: CASSLGVGPHEQYF

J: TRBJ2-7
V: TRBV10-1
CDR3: CASSESRGDRPYEQYF

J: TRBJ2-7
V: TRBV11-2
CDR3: CASSLPPYEQYF

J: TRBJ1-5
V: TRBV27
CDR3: CASSPDFGYQPQHF

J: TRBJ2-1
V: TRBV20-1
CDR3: CSARQAGLADYNEQFF

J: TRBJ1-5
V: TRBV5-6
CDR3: CASSLSGTVNQPQHF

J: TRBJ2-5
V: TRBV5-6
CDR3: CASSFGQGETQYF

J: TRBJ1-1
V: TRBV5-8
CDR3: CASSLVGQPHTEAFF

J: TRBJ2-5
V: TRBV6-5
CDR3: CASSPPTRRATQYF

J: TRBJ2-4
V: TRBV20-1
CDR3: CSAAGTGGENIQYF

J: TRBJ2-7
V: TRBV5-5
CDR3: CASSSASYEQYF

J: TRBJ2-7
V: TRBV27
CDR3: CASSLGQNYEQYF

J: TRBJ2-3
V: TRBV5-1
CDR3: CASSRQGLAGDPQYF

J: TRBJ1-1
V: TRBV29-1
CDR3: CSGRRGGPRNTEAFF

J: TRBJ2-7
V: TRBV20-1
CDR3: CSARDLHTGLGYEQYF